These 30 T cell receptor beta chains were sequenced from one sample in a study of response to subunit inactivated influenza vaccine (dated by TCRdb to 2016 to 2019). Library creation used RT-PCR. The sequencer was an Illumina HiSeq 2500. The raw public data were reprocessed by TCRdb itself: fastp quality trimming at Q25, MiXCR clonotype calling, in-frame beta chains only. Entries are consolidated by CDR3 protein sequence, retaining the most common genes and DNA. The sample table records 550,000 to 800,000 distinct CDR3 sequences; about a sixth of these occur just once. Around 10% of the sample goes to the ten largest clones. The sample here was PBMCs from blood, taken about 13 days after vaccination. The receptors were gathered from a man over 45 who received an inactivated influenza vaccine. Donor details come from another sample of the same person, matched by shared clones.

This chain links TRBV7-2 with TRBJ2-7; 7 nucleotides line up with TRBD2. V lost 3 bases and J lost 2; bases outside the gene matches: 13. This CDR3 is 17 amino acids long. CDR1 and CDR2 (germline): SGHTA, FQGNSA. The DNA for the CDR3 is TGTGCCAGCAGCTTCGAGGGTTCTAGCGGCAGCCCCTACGAGCAGTACTTC. It specifies CASSFEGSSGSPYEQYF.

J is TRBJ2-7 and V is TRBV11-2, with TRBD1 as a possible D gene (5 bases). CDR1 is SGHAT, CDR2 FQNNGV, per germline. The V and J ends lost 2 bases and 0 bases respectively, with 11 bases between them. This CDR3 has 15 residues. The CDR3 nucleotides are TGTGCCAGCAGCTTATTTTCGGACACCTCCTACGAGCAGTACTTC. This codes for CASSLFSDTSYEQYF.

This chain uses TRBV4-3 with TRBJ2-1; D gene ambiguous. In germline, CDR1 is LGHNA, CDR2 YSLEER. This CDR3 region has 18 residues. The V and J ends lost 1 base and 6 bases respectively, with 22 bases between them. CDR3 in amino acids: CASSQGRLLRLTANEQFF. In DNA form, the CDR3 reads TGCGCCAGCAGCCAAGGGCGACTTCTGCGCCTTACAGCCAATGAGCAGTTCTTC.

This clonotype was observed a handful of times. V gene TRBV13 combines with J gene TRBJ2-7; D perhaps matches TRBD1 (5 bases). V lost 5 bases and J lost 0, with 14 bases in between. This CDR3 spans 15 amino acids. CDR1 PRHDT and CDR2 FYEKMQ come from the germline V gene (reference sequence). CDR3 sequence reads: CASSPGQPISYEQYF. In DNA, the CDR3 is TGTGCCAGCAGCCCAGGGCAGCCCATCTCCTACGAGCAGTACTTC.

A few counts support this clonotype. The V gene is TRBV20-1, the J gene TRBJ2-5; D is unclear. The germline V gene encodes CDR1 DFQATT and CDR2 SNEGSKA (reference sequence). The CDR3 spans 11 residues. V was shortened by 1 base and J by 5 bases, with 5 bases between the two germline ends. The CDR3 DNA sequence: TGCAGTGCTAGAGTTGTGGAGACCCAGTACTTC. Amino acid sequence: CSARVVETQYF.

This clonotype has only a few counts. The V gene is TRBV7-3, the J gene TRBJ2-1; 9 positions match TRBD2. The CDR3 covers 16 residues. V lost 1 base to trimming and J lost 2 bases; unmatched junction nucleotides: 3. Germline V gene lookup returns CDR1 SGHTA and CDR2 FQGTGA. The CDR3: CASSLRLAATYNEQFF. For the CDR3, the DNA is TGTGCCAGCAGCTTAAGACTAGCGGCCACCTACAATGAGCAGTTCTTC.

This clonotype was found many times. The J gene is TRBJ1-4, the V gene TRBV5-1; a possible D gene is TRBD1 (6 bases). V dropped 4 bases and J dropped 1 base, with 20 bases sitting between them. The germline gives CDR1 SGHRS, CDR2 YFSETQ. The CDR3 totals 18 residues. CDR3 sequence (DNA): TGCGCCAGCAGCCGCTCCCCAAGGGGGGCGGGAACTAATGAAAAACTGTTTTTT. It translates to CASSRSPRGAGTNEKLFF.

This clonotype has just a few counts. This sequence joins TRBV20-1 and TRBJ1-2; TRBD1 is a possible D gene (5 bases). Trimming cost V 0 bases and J 3 bases, with 11 bases left between them. Germline CDR1 and CDR2: DFQATT and SNEGSKA (reference sequence). The CDR3 totals 14 residues. CDR3 nucleotides: TGCAGTGCTAGAGAAGCAGGGAGCGACTATGGCTACACCTTC. It translates to CSAREAGSDYGYTF.

V and J are TRBV5-6 and TRBJ2-1; the D gene is possibly TRBD1 (6 bases). Per germline, CDR1 SGHDT and CDR2 YYEEEE. V was pared by 4 bases and J by 3 bases, with 20 bases between. This CDR3 comprises 17 residues. CDR3 DNA sequence: TGTGCCAGCAGCCCCAGCCCGGGACAAACGGTCTACAATGAGCAGTTCTTC. This translates into CASSPSPGQTVYNEQFF.

This rearrangement joins TRBV20-1 to TRBJ2-3, with D tentatively TRBD1 (5 bases). The CDR3 extends over 17 amino acids. The germline gives CDR1 DFQATT, CDR2 SNEGSKA (reference sequence). V lost 3 bases and J lost 1, with 20 bases in between. The CDR3 protein is CSARPLTQGIRTDTQYF. In nucleotides, the CDR3 is TGCAGTGCTAGGCCCCTTACTCAGGGAATCCGCACAGATACGCAGTATTTT.

The chain carries TRBV7-7 and TRBJ2-3; 8 positions agree with TRBD1. This CDR3 region has 13 residues. From germline, CDR1 is SSHAT and CDR2 FNYEAQ (reference sequence). With 4 bases clipped from V and 6 bases from J, the junction kept 3 bases outside the gene matches. CDR3 in DNA: TGTGCCAGCAGCTCCCGGACAGGGGATACGCAGTATTTT. Its protein product is CASSSRTGDTQYF.

This clonotype was detected a few times. The V and J genes are TRBV11-1 and TRBJ2-7, with TRBD2 matching 7 bases. V was pared by 5 bases and J by 2 bases, with 18 bases of the junction left unmatched. The CDR3 is 18 amino acids. CDR1 is SGHAT and CDR2 is FQDESV in the germline V gene (reference sequence). CDR3 in amino acids: CASSPPLSGGRSAYEQYF. For the CDR3, the DNA is TGTGCCAGCAGCCCTCCCTTGTCGGGCGGGAGATCAGCCTACGAGCAGTACTTC.

The CDR3 nucleotides are TGCAGTGCTAGAGTCGTCGGGGGACTAACCTACAATGAGCAGTTCTTC. Protein: CSARVVGGLTYNEQFF. This rearrangement joins TRBV20-1 to TRBJ2-1; 7 bases align to TRBD2. The junction had 8 bases not matched to a gene; V was cut back by 1 base and J by 2 bases. Looked up from germline, CDR1 is DFQATT and CDR2 is SNEGSKA (reference sequence). The CDR3 has 16 amino acids.

This clonotype was detected ten times or more. The chain links TRBV29-1 to TRBJ2-7; 9 bases agree with TRBD1. Trimming took 7 bases from V and 4 from J; bases not matched to a gene: 8. Per the germline V gene, CDR1 is SQVTM and CDR2 is ANQGSEA. CDR3 length: 13 amino acids. CDR3 loop: CSATGQGEYEQYF. CDR3 DNA sequence: TGCAGCGCAACGGGACAGGGTGAATACGAGCAGTACTTC.

J is TRBJ1-3 and V is TRBV12-3 or TRBV12-4; D is uncertain. This CDR3 spans 15 amino acids. The V and J ends lost 1 base and 0 bases respectively, with 7 bases between them. DNA for the CDR3: TGTGCCAGCAGTTTAGGAGGGCACTCTGGAAACACCATATATTTT. It codes for CASSLGGHSGNTIYF.

The rearrangement links TRBV5-1 to TRBJ2-5; D gene unclear. Germline V gene data show CDR1 as SGHRS and CDR2 as YFSETQ. The V end was cut by 2 bases, the J end by 0 bases, with 14 bases between. The CDR3 runs 16 residues. CDR3 in amino acids: CASSFTPTAHQETQYF. For the CDR3, the DNA is TGCGCCAGCAGCTTTACACCAACTGCACACCAAGAGACCCAGTACTTC.

This clonotype was observed a handful of times. The chain is built from TRBV4-3 and TRBJ2-1, with D possibly being TRBD1 or TRBD2 (6 bases each). The V end was cut by 1 base, the J end by 6 bases, with 16 bases between. Germline CDR1 reads LGHNA; CDR2 reads YSLEER. This CDR3 contains 16 residues. The CDR3 sequence is CASSQVLRGAGNEQFF. CDR3 DNA sequence: TGCGCCAGCAGCCAAGTTCTAAGGGGGGCGGGCAATGAGCAGTTCTTC.

This clonotype occurred a few times. V and J are TRBV19 and TRBJ2-7; tentative D call: TRBD1 (6 bases). CDR1 and CDR2 from the germline V gene are LNHDA and SQIVND (reference sequence). The CDR3 covers 14 residues. Trimming stripped 3 bases from V and 3 bases from J, with 12 bases between. CDR3 sequence reads: CASSILEGDYEQYF. The CDR3 region has the DNA TGTGCCAGTAGTATCTTAGAGGGGGACTACGAGCAGTACTTC.

This chain links TRBV24-1 with TRBJ2-2; 9 bases agree with TRBD1. The CDR3 length is 17 residues. J was trimmed by 6 bases and V by 4 bases; bases with no gene match: 11. CDR1 is KGHDR and CDR2 is SFDVKD in the germline V gene. The CDR3 reads CATSDYPGQGYSGELFF. For the CDR3, the DNA is TGTGCCACCAGTGACTATCCGGGACAGGGTTATTCCGGGGAGCTGTTTTTT.

The J gene is TRBJ1-1, the V gene TRBV6-5; the D gene is possibly TRBD1 (6 bases). The CDR3 is 12 residues long. Germline CDR1 MNHEY, CDR2 SVGAGI. The V end was cut by 11 bases, the J end by 11 bases, with 21 bases between. This chain's CDR3 is CASRGAGPGAFF. CDR3 coding DNA: TGTGCCTCACGGGGGGCAGGCCCTGGTGCTTTCTTT.

The chain uses TRBV24-1 and TRBJ1-5; D not certain. The CDR3 runs 12 residues. V lost 3 bases to trimming and J lost 5 bases, with 4 bases between them. Germline V gives CDR1 KGHDR, CDR2 SFDVKD. This chain's CDR3 is CATSDGDQPQHF. In DNA, the CDR3 is TGTGCCACCAGTGATGGGGATCAGCCCCAGCATTTT.

A few counts support this clonotype. CDR3 DNA: TGTGCCAGCCTCGGGACTAGCGGGAGCACCGGGGAGCTGTTTTTT. Its protein product is CASLGTSGSTGELFF. The chain carries TRBV28 and TRBJ2-2; 14 nucleotides match TRBD2. The CDR3 spans 15 residues. The germline CDR1 and CDR2 sequences are MDHEN and SYDVKM. After removal of 8 bases from V and 4 bases from J, the junction contained 3 bases not matched to a gene. Full variable domain (rest looked up from reference TRBV28 and TRBJ2-2): DVKVTQSSRYLVKRTGEKVFLECVQDMDHENMFWYRQDPGLGLRLIYFSYDVKMKEKGDIPEGYSVSREKKERFSLILESASTNQTSMYLCASLGTSGSTGELFFGEGSRLTVL.

This clonotype has just a few counts. This chain uses TRBV12-3 or TRBV12-4 with TRBJ2-7; tentative D call: TRBD1 (5 bases). The V end was cut by 6 bases, the J end by 2 bases, with 14 bases between. The CDR3 covers 14 residues. In DNA form, the CDR3 reads TGTGCCAGCAGGACAGACGGGTCGCCCTACGAGCAGTACTTC. Its translation is CASRTDGSPYEQYF.

The chain combines TRBV12-3 or TRBV12-4 with TRBJ1-2; D perhaps matches TRBD1 (6 bases). This CDR3 region has 13 residues. Trimming took 6 bases from V and 3 from J, leaving 11 bases between them. The CDR3 loop reads CASRPTGYYGYTF. The CDR3 DNA is TGTGCCAGCAGACCCACAGGGTACTATGGCTACACCTTC.

The chain combines TRBV20-1 with TRBJ2-3; possible D gene TRBD2, 6 bases. V lost 1 base and J lost 1, with 12 bases in between. CDR1 is DFQATT and CDR2 is SNEGSKA in the germline V gene (reference sequence). This CDR3 comprises 15 residues. The CDR3 here is CSARAPGVGTDTQYF. The CDR3 bases are TGCAGTGCTAGAGCCCCGGGGGTAGGCACAGATACGCAGTATTTT.

This chain links TRBV7-9 with TRBJ2-4; D might be TRBD1 (6 bases). Trimming shortened V by 5 bases and J by 3 bases, and 20 bases separated the two germline ends. There are 17 residues in the CDR3. From germline, CDR1 is SEHNR and CDR2 FQNEAQ (reference sequence). In DNA form, the CDR3 reads TGTGCCAGCAGCCCTTACATTACCGGGACAAGCAAAAACATTCAGTACTTC. Its translation is CASSPYITGTSKNIQYF. Drawing the rest from reference TRBV7-9 and TRBJ2-4, the complete variable domain is DTGVSQNPRHKITKRGQNVTFRCDPISEHNRLYWYRQTLGQGPEFLTYFQNEAQLEKSRLLSDRFSAERPKGSFSTLEIQRTEQGDSAMYLCASSPYITGTSKNIQYFGAGTRLSVL.

This clonotype was recorded a few times. V is TRBV6-5 and J is TRBJ2-1; D is uncertain. Trimming cost V 5 bases and J 3 bases, with 11 bases left between them. Germline lookup yields CDR1 MNHEY and CDR2 SVGAGI. This CDR3 contains 14 residues. The CDR3 DNA reads as TGTGCCAGCAGTAACGGACCGCTCTACAATGAGCAGTTCTTC. As protein: CASSNGPLYNEQFF.

V is TRBV24-1 and J is TRBJ2-6; 7 bases agree with TRBD1. The junction had 4 bases not matched to a gene; V was cut back by 4 bases and J by 2 bases. CDR3 size: 16 residues. Germline loops: CDR1 KGHDR, CDR2 SFDVKD. The CDR3 loop reads CATSEYDRAGANVLTF. CDR3 DNA: TGTGCCACCAGTGAGTACGACAGGGCTGGGGCCAACGTCCTGACTTTC.

This clonotype was observed a few times. The genes are TRBV7-9 and TRBJ2-7, with no clear D. CDR3 size: 12 residues. Germline V gene lookup returns CDR1 SEHNR and CDR2 FQNEAQ (reference sequence). The V end was cut by 1 base, the J end by 6 bases, with 7 bases between. The CDR3 sequence: CASSLVWSEQYF. The CDR3 bases are TGTGCCAGCAGCTTAGTATGGAGCGAGCAGTACTTC.

This clonotype was found a few times. The V gene is TRBV7-8, the J gene TRBJ2-5; weak D call: TRBD2 (6 bases). Per the germline V gene, CDR1 is SGHVS and CDR2 is FQNEAQ. The V end lost 5 bases, the J end lost 4 bases, and 14 bases lay between the germline ends. CDR3 length: 14 amino acids. The CDR3 sequence is CASSRRDGGETQYF. CDR3 DNA sequence: TGTGCCAGCAGCCGACGGGACGGGGGAGAGACCCAGTACTTC.